These T cell receptor beta chains were read from a single sample in a study of blood T cell repertoires in COVID-19. Sequencing was performed with immunoSEQ multiplex PCR; in TCRdb, only in-frame clones are kept and a portion is missing. There are approximately 170,000 clones in the sample; approximately 83% occur only once, and over 10% lies in the top ten. The material sequenced was peripheral blood. Receptors originate from a man aged 65-85 years who had recovered from COVID-19. CDR3s include the opening cysteine and the closing phenylalanine or tryptophan. The D gene is left open where the match is weak. Clone size is stated in some rows and not others, as once, few, many or a class when expanded.

j_gene	d_gene	v_gene	abundance	len	CDR3nt	CDR3aa
TRBJ2-3	TRBD2	TRBV7-3	NA	14	TGTGCCAGCAGCTTACCGGGACTAGCGGATACGCAGTATTTT	CASSLPGLADTQYF
TRBJ2-5	TRBD2	TRBV7-2	NA	16	TGTGCCAGCAGCTCGGTCGTAGCGGGGGGGCGAGAGACCCAGTACTTC	CASSSVVAGGRETQYF
TRBJ2-1	TRBD2	TRBV25-1	NA	15	TGTGCCAGCAGTGGAGCGGGAGGGCCCTACAATGAGCAGTTCTTC	CASSGAGGPYNEQFF
TRBJ1-2	TRBD1	TRBV4-1	once	15	TGCGCCAGCAGCCAAGATGCAGGGGGAGAGTATGGCTACACCTTC	CASSQDAGGEYGYTF
TRBJ2-3	TRBD1	TRBV5-1	NA	16	TGCGCCAGCAGCTTGAACCGGGACAGCTTCACAGATACGCAGTATTTT	CASSLNRDSFTDTQYF
TRBJ2-7	TRBD1	TRBV6-2/TRBV6-3	NA	13	TGTGCCAGCAGCCTGGACAGGGACTACGAGCAGTACTTC	CASSLDRDYEQYF
TRBJ1-5	NA	TRBV19	NA	12	TGTGCCAGTAGTATGGGAGGTCAGCCCCAGCATTTT	CASSMGGQPQHF
TRBJ1-6	TRBD1	TRBV18	NA	15	TGTGCCAGCTCACCAAGGGACAGCTATAATTCACCCCTCCACTTT	CASSPRDSYNSPLHF
TRBJ2-5	TRBD2	TRBV3-1/TRBV3-2	NA	15	TGTGCCAGCAGCCACTCAGCGGGGCTTCAAGAGACCCAGTACTTC	CASSHSAGLQETQYF
TRBJ2-7	NA	TRBV11-2	NA	14	TGTGCCAGCAGCTTAACAGGGTACTCCTACGAGCAGTACTTC	CASSLTGYSYEQYF
TRBJ1-1	TRBD1	TRBV10-2	NA	13	TGCGCCAGCAGTGAGTCGGGGACAGGGCCAGCTTTCTTT	CASSESGTGPAFF
TRBJ2-1	NA	TRBV10-3	NA	14	TGTGCCATCAGCGTAGCGGAGCAGTACAATGAGCAGTTCTTC	CAISVAEQYNEQFF
TRBJ1-3	NA	TRBV28	NA	15	TGTGCCAGCAGTTTAGTAGCAGTCTCTGGAAACACCATATATTTT	CASSLVAVSGNTIYF
TRBJ2-7	TRBD1	TRBV5-1	NA	13	TGCGCCAGCTCACAGGGGTTCTCCTACGAGCAGTACTTC	CASSQGFSYEQYF
TRBJ2-2	NA	TRBV6-5	NA	12	TGTGCCAGCAGACAGGGACCCGGGGAGCTGTTTTTT	CASRQGPGELFF
TRBJ2-3	TRBD2	TRBV7-2	NA	18	TGTGCCAGCAGCTCCGTTGGTAATCTAGCGGGAGGGACAAATACGCAGTATTTT	CASSSVGNLAGGTNTQYF
TRBJ2-1	NA	TRBV2	NA	11	TGTGCCAGCAGCCAGGGGAATGAGCAGTTCTTC	CASSQGNEQFF
TRBJ2-1	NA	TRBV4-3	NA	16	TGCGCCAGCAGCCAAGAATTTGGGAGCTCCTACAATGAGCAGTTCTTC	CASSQEFGSSYNEQFF
TRBJ1-1	TRBD1	TRBV5-1	NA	15	TGCGCCAGCAGCACCCGACAGGGGACGGCCACTGAAGCTTTCTTT	CASSTRQGTATEAFF
TRBJ2-1	NA	TRBV11-2	NA	15	TGTGCCAGCAGCTTAGTAGGGGGGAGGGCCAATGAGCAGTTCTTC	CASSLVGGRANEQFF
TRBJ1-5	NA	TRBV7-8	NA	15	TGTGCCAGCAGCTTAGATTTGGGGGCCCCTCAGCCCCAGCATTTT	CASSLDLGAPQPQHF
TRBJ1-1	TRBD1	TRBV28	NA	14	TGTGCCAGCGCCCCAGGGGGCTGGAACACTGAAGCTTTCTTT	CASAPGGWNTEAFF
TRBJ2-1	TRBD1	TRBV5-1	NA	12	TGCGCCAGCAGCGGACAGGGCTATGAGCAGTTCTTC	CASSGQGYEQFF
TRBJ2-7	NA	TRBV3-1/TRBV3-2	NA	15	TGTGCCAGCAGCCAAGATCGAGACAGCTCCTACGAGCAGTACTTC	CASSQDRDSSYEQYF
TRBJ2-5	NA	TRBV29-1	NA	12	TGCAGCGTGGGACTGGCGCGAGAGACCCAGTACTTC	CSVGLARETQYF
TRBJ2-7	TRBD1	TRBV6-5	NA	14	TGTGCCAGCAAAGCAACGGACAGGGCAGGCGAGCAGTACTTC	CASKATDRAGEQYF
TRBJ2-1	NA	TRBV12-2	NA	17	TGTGCAAGTCGCTCCCGATGGGCCCCCTCGGCGTACAATGAGCAGTTCTTC	CASRSRWAPSAYNEQFF
TRBJ1-2	TRBD1	TRBV7-6	few	12	TGTGCCACCTCCGACAGGGTCCATGGCTACACCTTC	CATSDRVHGYTF
TRBJ1-2	TRBD1	TRBV6-2/TRBV6-3	NA	14	TGTGCCAGCAGTTACAGGGGACAGGGGAATGGCTACACCTTC	CASSYRGQGNGYTF
TRBJ1-1	NA	TRBV3-1/TRBV3-2	NA	14	TGTGCCAGCAGCCAAGGAGGTCCGAACACTGAAGCTTTCTTT	CASSQGGPNTEAFF
TRBJ1-3	NA	TRBV6-1	NA	15	TGTGCCAGCAGTGATGGGCCGAGCTCTGGAAACACCATATATTTT	CASSDGPSSGNTIYF
TRBJ1-5	NA	TRBV6-1	NA	14	TGTGCCAGCAGTGAAGCAGGGCCGGGGCAGCCCCAGCATTTT	CASSEAGPGQPQHF
TRBJ1-5	TRBD1	TRBV7-2	few	13	TGTGCCAGCAGCTTTACAGGGGGCCAGCCCCAGCATTTT	CASSFTGGQPQHF
TRBJ1-1	TRBD1	TRBV10-3	NA	13	TGTGCCATCGGGGACAGGGTGAACACTGAAGCTTTCTTT	CAIGDRVNTEAFF
TRBJ1-1	NA	TRBV11-2	NA	16	TGTGCCAGCAAATTTAGCCAGGGGAGGGATGGGACTGAAGCTTTCTTT	CASKFSQGRDGTEAFF
TRBJ1-2	NA	TRBV11-2	NA	13	TGTGCCAGCAGCTCAAACAGTAACTATGGCTACACCTTC	CASSSNSNYGYTF
TRBJ1-1	TRBD1	TRBV6-2/TRBV6-3	many	14	TGTGCCAGCAGTCTGACAGGGGGCAGCACTGAAGCTTTCTTT	CASSLTGGSTEAFF
TRBJ1-6	NA	TRBV5-8	NA	13	TGTGCCAGCAGCTTTATTCTGAATTCACCCCTCCACTTT	CASSFILNSPLHF
TRBJ1-4	TRBD1	TRBV6-5	NA	16	TGTGCCAGCAGTTTCAACGGACAGGGCGATAATGAAAAACTGTTTTTT	CASSFNGQGDNEKLFF
TRBJ1-2	NA	TRBV12-3/TRBV12-4	NA	13	TGTGCCAGCAGTCCCGACACCCTCTATGGCTACACCTTC	CASSPDTLYGYTF
TRBJ1-1	NA	TRBV27	NA	13	TGTGCCAGCAGTTTCGGGGAGAACACTGAAGCTTTCTTT	CASSFGENTEAFF
TRBJ1-1	TRBD1	TRBV9	NA	14	TGTGCCAGCAGCAAGCAGGACAGGGCTACTGAAGCTTTCTTT	CASSKQDRATEAFF
TRBJ2-1	NA	TRBV6-6	NA	14	TGTGCCAGCCTCAGGACTATAGGTCGCCATGAGCAGTTCTTC	CASLRTIGRHEQFF
TRBJ2-1	TRBD2	TRBV5-1	NA	14	TGCGCCAGCAGCCCCGGACTAGCCTACAATGAGCAGTTCTTC	CASSPGLAYNEQFF
TRBJ1-2	NA	TRBV11-2	NA	12	TGTGCCAGCAGTCAAGGGGACTATGGCTACACCTTC	CASSQGDYGYTF
TRBJ2-2	TRBD1	TRBV29-1	NA	13	TGCAGCGCTGACAGGGGTAACACCGGGGAGCTGTTTTTT	CSADRGNTGELFF
TRBJ1-2	NA	TRBV7-9	NA	12	TGTGCCAGCAGCTTTGGAGGGGATGGCTACACCTTC	CASSFGGDGYTF
TRBJ2-2	NA	TRBV2	NA	13	TGTGCCAGCAAGAGAGGGGAGGCCGGGGAGCTGTTTTTT	CASKRGEAGELFF
TRBJ2-5	TRBD1	TRBV3-1/TRBV3-2	NA	16	TGTGCCAGCAGCGATCGACGGACAGGGGCAGGGGAGACCCAGTACTTC	CASSDRRTGAGETQYF
TRBJ1-6	NA	TRBV11-2	few	14	TGTGCCAGCAGCCTAACGTTGTCGGATTCACCCCTCCACTTT	CASSLTLSDSPLHF